This T cell receptor (beta chain) was profiled in a study of lymphopenia after photon versus proton radiotherapy. Deletions cut 7 bases from V and 1 base from J, with 10 bases between. The CDR3 consists of 13 residues. Germline V lookup: CDR1 SNHLY, CDR2 FYNNEI. Note on this clone: Its matching antigen is unknown.

The study, taken as a whole, reports: Photon-treated patients lost naive T cells and TCR diversity; proton-treated stayed stable. Authors raise, but do not show, better survival with proton therapy. Post-nadir diversity loss with photons came from oligoclonal expansion, particularly CD8+ Temra cells. Larger post-nadir TCR diversity loss correlated inversely with survival in deceased patients.

Clones were sequenced by immunoSEQ multiplex PCR, and TCRdb holds only the in-frame ones, with some missing. The profile shows tens of thousands of clones, 85% of them singletons. This receptor was identified in a man in his 60s with pancreatic cancer. The gene calls are TRBV2 and TRBJ1-2; the D gene is possibly TRBD1 (5 bases). Sequencing used peripheral blood, obtained from a patient treated with photon-based radiotherapy. This CDR3 is CASNGGDNYGYTF. CDR3 DNA sequence: TGTGCCAGCAATGGAGGGGATAACTATGGCTACACCTTC.